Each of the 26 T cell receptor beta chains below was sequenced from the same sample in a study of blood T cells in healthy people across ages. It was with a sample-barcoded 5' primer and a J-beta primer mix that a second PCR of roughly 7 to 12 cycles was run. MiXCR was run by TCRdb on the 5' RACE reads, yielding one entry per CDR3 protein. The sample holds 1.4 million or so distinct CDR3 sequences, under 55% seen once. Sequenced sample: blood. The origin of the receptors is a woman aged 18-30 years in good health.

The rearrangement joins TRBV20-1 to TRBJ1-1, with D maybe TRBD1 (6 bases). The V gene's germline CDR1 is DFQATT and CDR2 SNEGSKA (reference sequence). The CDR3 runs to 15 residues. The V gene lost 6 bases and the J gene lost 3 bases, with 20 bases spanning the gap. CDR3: CSAPGGQGGYTEAFF. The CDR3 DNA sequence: TGCAGTGCCCCCGGGGGGCAGGGAGGATACACTGAAGCTTTCTTT.

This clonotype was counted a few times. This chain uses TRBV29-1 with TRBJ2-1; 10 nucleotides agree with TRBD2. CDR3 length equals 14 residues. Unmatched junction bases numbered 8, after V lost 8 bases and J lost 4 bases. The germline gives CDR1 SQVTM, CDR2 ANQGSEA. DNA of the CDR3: TGCAGCTTTTGGGAGCGGGGGGGTTACAATGAGCAGTTCTTC. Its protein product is CSFWERGGYNEQFF.

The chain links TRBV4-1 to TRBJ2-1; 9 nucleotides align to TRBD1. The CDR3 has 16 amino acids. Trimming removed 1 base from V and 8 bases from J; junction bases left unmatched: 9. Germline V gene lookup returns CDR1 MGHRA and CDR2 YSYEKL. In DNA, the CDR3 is TGCGCCAGCAGCCAAGGTGACAGGGGGTTAGTAGATGAGCAGTTCTTC. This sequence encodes CASSQGDRGLVDEQFF.

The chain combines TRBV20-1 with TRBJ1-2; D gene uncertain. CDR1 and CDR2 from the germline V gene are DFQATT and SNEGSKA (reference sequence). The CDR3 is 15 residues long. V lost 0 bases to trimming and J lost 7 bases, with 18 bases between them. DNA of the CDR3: TGCAGTGCTAGAGATCGAAAGAGGTACCGAATTGGCTACACCTTC. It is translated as CSARDRKRYRIGYTF.

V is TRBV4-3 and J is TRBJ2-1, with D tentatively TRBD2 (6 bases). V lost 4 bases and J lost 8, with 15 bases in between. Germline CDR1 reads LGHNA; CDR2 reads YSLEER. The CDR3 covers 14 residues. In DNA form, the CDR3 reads TGCGCCAGCAGCCCTGACAGCGGGTTGGATGAGCAGTTCTTC. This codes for CASSPDSGLDEQFF.

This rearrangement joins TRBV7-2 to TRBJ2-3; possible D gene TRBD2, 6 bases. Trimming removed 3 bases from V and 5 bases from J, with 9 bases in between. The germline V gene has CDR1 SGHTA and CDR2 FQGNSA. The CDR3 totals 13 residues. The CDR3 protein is CASSLDYKDTQYF. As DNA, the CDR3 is TGTGCCAGCAGCTTGGACTACAAAGATACGCAGTATTTT.

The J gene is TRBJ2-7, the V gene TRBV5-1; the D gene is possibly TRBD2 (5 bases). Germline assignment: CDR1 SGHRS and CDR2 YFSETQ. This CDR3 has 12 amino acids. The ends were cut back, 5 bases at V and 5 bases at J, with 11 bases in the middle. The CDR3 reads CASRAPGNEQYF. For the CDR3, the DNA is TGCGCCAGCAGAGCCCCCGGGAACGAGCAGTACTTC.

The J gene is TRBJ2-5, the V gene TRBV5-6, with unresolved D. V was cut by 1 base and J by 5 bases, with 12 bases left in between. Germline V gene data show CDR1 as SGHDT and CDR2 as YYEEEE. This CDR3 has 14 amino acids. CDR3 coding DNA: TGTGCCAGCAGCTTGTATACGATGAAGGAGACCCAGTACTTC. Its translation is CASSLYTMKETQYF.

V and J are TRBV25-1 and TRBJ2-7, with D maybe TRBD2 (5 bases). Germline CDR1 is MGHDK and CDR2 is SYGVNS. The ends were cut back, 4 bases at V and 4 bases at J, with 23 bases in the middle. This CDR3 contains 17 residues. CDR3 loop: CASSAEGQISAMYEQYF. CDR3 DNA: TGTGCCAGCAGTGCCGAGGGTCAGATTTCCGCGATGTACGAGCAGTACTTC.

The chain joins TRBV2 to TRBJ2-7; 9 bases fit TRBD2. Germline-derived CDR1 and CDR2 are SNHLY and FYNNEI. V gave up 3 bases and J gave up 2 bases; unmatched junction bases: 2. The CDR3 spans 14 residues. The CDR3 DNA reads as TGTGCCAGCAGTGAGGCTAGCGGGGCCTACGAGCAGTACTTC. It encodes CASSEASGAYEQYF.

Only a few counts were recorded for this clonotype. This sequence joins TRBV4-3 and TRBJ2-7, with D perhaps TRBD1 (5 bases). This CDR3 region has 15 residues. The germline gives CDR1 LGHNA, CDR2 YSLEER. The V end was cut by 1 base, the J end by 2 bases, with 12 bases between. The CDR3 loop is CASSQGGQGPYEQYF. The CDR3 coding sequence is TGCGCCAGCAGCCAAGGCGGCCAGGGTCCCTACGAGCAGTACTTC.

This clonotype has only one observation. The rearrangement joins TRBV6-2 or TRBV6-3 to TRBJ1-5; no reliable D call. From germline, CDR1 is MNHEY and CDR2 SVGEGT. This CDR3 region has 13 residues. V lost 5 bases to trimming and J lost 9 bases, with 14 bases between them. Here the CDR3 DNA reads TGTGCCAGCAGTACACGGGTTTTAGCGCCCCAGCATTTT. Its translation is CASSTRVLAPQHF.

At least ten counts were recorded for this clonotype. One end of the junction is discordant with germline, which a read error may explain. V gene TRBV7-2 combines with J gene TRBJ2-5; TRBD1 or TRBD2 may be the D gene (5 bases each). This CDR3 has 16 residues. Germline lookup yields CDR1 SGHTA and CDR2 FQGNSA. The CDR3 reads CASSLAGAGAYNEQYF. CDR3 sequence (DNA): TGTGCCAGCAGCCTAGCTGGGGCGGGCGCTTACAATGAGCAGTACTTC.

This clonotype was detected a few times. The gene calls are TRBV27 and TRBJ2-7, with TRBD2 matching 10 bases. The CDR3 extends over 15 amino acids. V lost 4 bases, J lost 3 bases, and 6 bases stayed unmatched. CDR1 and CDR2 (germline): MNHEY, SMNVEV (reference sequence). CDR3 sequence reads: CASSSGTSAFYEQYF. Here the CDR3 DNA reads TGTGCCAGCAGTTCAGGGACTAGCGCATTCTACGAGCAGTACTTC.

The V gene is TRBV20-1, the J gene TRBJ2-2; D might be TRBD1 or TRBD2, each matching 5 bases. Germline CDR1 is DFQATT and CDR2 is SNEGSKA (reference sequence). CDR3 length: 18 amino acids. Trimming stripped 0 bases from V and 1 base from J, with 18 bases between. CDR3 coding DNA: TGCAGTGCTAGAGATCGTGGGGGTAGAAACTGGAACACCGGGGAGCTGTTTTTT. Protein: CSARDRGGRNWNTGELFF.

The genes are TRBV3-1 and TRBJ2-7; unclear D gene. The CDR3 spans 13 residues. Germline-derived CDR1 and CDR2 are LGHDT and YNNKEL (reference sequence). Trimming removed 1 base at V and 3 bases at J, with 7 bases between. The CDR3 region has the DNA TGTGCCAGCAGCCAAGGCCCCCTCTACGAGCAGTACTTC. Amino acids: CASSQGPLYEQYF.

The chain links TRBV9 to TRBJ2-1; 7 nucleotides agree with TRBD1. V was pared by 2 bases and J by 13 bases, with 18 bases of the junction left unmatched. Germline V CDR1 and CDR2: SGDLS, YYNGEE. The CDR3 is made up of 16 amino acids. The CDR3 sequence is CASSVAGTASQETQFF. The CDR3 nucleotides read TGTGCCAGCAGCGTTGCCGGGACAGCCAGCCAAGAGACCCAGTTCTTC.

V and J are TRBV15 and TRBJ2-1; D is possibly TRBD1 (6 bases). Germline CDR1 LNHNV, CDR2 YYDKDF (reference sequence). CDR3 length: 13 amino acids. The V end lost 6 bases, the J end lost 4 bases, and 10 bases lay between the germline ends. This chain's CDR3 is CATRNDRYNEQFF. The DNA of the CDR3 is TGTGCCACCAGAAACGACAGGTACAATGAGCAGTTCTTC.

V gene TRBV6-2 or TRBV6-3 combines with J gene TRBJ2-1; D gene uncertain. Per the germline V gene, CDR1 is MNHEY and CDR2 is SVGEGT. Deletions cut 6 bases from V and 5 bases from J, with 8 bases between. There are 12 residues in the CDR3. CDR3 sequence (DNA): TGTGCCAGCAGGTCCTTAAACAATGAGCAGTTCTTC. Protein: CASRSLNNEQFF.

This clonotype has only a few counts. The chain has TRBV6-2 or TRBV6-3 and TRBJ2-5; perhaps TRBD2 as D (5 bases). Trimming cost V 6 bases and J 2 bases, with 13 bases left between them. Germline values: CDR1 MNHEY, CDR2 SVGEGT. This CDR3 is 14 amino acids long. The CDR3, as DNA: TGTGCCAGCAGATACGGCCGGGGTCAAGAGACCCAGTACTTC. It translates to CASRYGRGQETQYF.

The CDR3 reads CASSVVGLAGVYNEQFF. The CDR3 DNA is TGTGCCAGCAGCGTAGTTGGCCTAGCGGGGGTTTACAATGAGCAGTTCTTC. The J gene is TRBJ2-1, the V gene TRBV9, with 10 bases fitting TRBD2. This CDR3 comprises 17 residues. Trimming at V came to 0 bases and at J to 4 bases, leaving 7 bases not matched to a gene. Germline-derived CDR1 and CDR2 are SGDLS and YYNGEE.

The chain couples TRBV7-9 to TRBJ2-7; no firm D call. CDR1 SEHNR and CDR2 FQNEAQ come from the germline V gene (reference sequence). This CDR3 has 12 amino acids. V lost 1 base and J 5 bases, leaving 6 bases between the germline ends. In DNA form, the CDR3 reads TGTGCCAGCAGCTTAGTACCCGACGAGCAGTACTTC. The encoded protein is CASSLVPDEQYF.

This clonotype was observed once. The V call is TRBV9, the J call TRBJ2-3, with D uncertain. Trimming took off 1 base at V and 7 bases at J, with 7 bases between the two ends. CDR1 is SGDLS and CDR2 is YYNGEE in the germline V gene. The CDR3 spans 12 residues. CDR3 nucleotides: TGTGCCAGCAGCGTAACAACAAATACGCAGTATTTT. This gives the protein CASSVTTNTQYF.

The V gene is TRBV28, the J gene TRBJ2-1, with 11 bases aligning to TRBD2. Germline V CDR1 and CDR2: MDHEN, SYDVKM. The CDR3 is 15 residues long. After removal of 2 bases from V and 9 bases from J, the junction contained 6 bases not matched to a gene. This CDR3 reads CASSLTGLAASEQFF. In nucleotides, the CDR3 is TGTGCCAGCAGTTTAACGGGACTAGCGGCCAGTGAGCAGTTCTTC. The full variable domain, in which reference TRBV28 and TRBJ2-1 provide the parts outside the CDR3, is DVKVTQSSRYLVKRTGEKVFLECVQDMDHENMFWYRQDPGLGLRLIYFSYDVKMKEKGDIPEGYSVSREKKERFSLILESASTNQTSMYLCASSLTGLAASEQFFGPGTRLTVL.

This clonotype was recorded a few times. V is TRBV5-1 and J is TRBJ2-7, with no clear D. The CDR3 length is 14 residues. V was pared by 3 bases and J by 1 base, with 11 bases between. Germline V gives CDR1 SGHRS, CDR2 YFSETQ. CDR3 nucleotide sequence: TGCGCCAGCAGCTCCCAGGATATTTCCTACGAGCAGTACTTC. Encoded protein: CASSSQDISYEQYF.

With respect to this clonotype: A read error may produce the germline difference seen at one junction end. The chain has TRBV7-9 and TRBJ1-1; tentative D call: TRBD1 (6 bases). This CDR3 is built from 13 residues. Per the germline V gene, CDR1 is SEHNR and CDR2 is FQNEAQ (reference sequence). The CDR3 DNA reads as TGTGCCGGCAGCTTAGAGGGGGGGCGTAAAGCTTTCTTT. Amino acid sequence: CAGSLEGGRKAFF. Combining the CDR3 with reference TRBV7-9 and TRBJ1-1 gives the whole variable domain DTGVSQNPRHKITKRGQNVTFRCDPISEHNRLYWYRQTLGQGPEFLTYFQNEAQLEKSRLLSDRFSAERPKGSFSTLEIQRTEQGDSAMYLCAGSLEGGRKAFFGQGTRLTVV.